This entry concerns a single TCR beta chain. As yet, its antigen is unknown. The junction shows a germline mismatch at one end, possibly a read error. These data come from a study of siplizumab effects on memory and regulatory T cells. Study observations and caveats: Roughly 75-97% of proliferating CD4+ or CD8+ clones lacked an assignable naive or memory phenotype. A significant reduction in alloreactive sequences traceable to unstimulated CD4+ memory cells was produced by siplizumab.

The CDR3 has 15 residues. Germline V gene lookup returns CDR1 LGHNT and CDR2 FRNRAP. This table comes from immunoSEQ multiplex PCR, and its TCRdb copy is limited to in-frame clones, with some not included. This table holds 57,000 or so clones, 79% found once. The chain carries TRBV12-5 and TRBJ2-2; D gene unclear. The sample consisted of memory CD4+ T cells sorted from blood. The source of this sequence is a human donor in good health. The CDR3 region is CASGLEMGNIGELFF. CDR3 sequence (DNA): TGTGCTAGTGGTTTGGAAATGGGCAACATCGGGGAGCTGTTTTTT.